The 21 T cell receptor beta chains presented below share a single source sample, sequenced in a study of glioma-infiltrating T cells. Amplification of TCR alpha and beta CDR3 regions from RNA used iRepertoire nested multiplex PCR. A single record per CDR3 protein comes from TCRdb applying MiXCR to the multiplex PCR reads. Here the sample spans some 190,000 distinct CDR3 sequences, over 30% being singletons. The sequenced sample consisted of glioma tissue, nonneoplastic brain tissue, or PBMCs (not recorded which). Receptor source: a human donor with low-grade glioma or glioblastoma, undergoing nonglioma brain surgery, or in good health (not recorded which).

This clonotype showed up just once. The V call is TRBV30, the J call TRBJ1-1; TRBD1 might be the D (5 bases). Per germline, CDR1 GTSNPN and CDR2 SVGIG (reference sequence). The CDR3 runs to 13 residues. V shed 4 bases and J shed 1 base, with 10 bases lying between them. CDR3 sequence (DNA): TGTGCCTGGATGGTTGGGGCGAACACTGAAGCTTTCTTT. Translating gives CAWMVGANTEAFF.

This clonotype has just a few counts. The V gene is TRBV10-3, the J gene TRBJ1-6; D possibly corresponds to TRBD1 (6 bases). This CDR3 contains 12 residues. Germline assignment: CDR1 ENHRY and CDR2 SYGVKD. V was pared by 3 bases and J by 13 bases, with 10 bases between. CDR3 nucleotide sequence: TGTGCCATCAGTGATTCGGGGGCCCCCCTCCACTTT. Translated, it gives CAISDSGAPLHF.

This clonotype was recorded at least ten times. The V call is TRBV5-4, the J call TRBJ2-1; possible D gene TRBD1, 6 bases. CDR1 is SGHNT and CDR2 is YYREEE in the germline V gene (reference sequence). With 7 bases removed from V and 7 bases from J, the gap between germline ends came to 21 bases. The length of the CDR3 is 15 residues. The CDR3 protein is CASSRSGTQGNEQFF. The CDR3 bases are TGTGCCAGCTCTAGAAGCGGAACTCAGGGGAATGAGCAGTTCTTC. The variable domain in full, completed from reference TRBV5-4 and TRBJ2-1, reads ETGVTQSPTHLIKTRGQQVTLRCSSQSGHNTVSWYQQALGQGPQFIFQYYREEENGRGNFPPRFSGLQFPNYSSELNVNALELDDSALYLCASSRSGTQGNEQFFGPGTRLTVL.

This clonotype was recorded a few times. The J gene is TRBJ2-1, the V gene TRBV5-6; TRBD2 matches at 9 bases. Germline CDR1 SGHDT, CDR2 YYEEEE. The CDR3 sequence is 15 residues long. V was clipped by 2 bases and J by 6 bases; unmatched bases: 6. CDR3 sequence reads: CASSFRLAAINEQFF. CDR3 coding DNA: TGTGCCAGCAGCTTCCGACTAGCGGCGATCAATGAGCAGTTCTTC.

This clonotype has at least ten counts. The chain joins TRBV20-1 to TRBJ1-3, with TRBD1 matching 7 bases. The V gene's germline CDR1 is DFQATT and CDR2 SNEGSKA (reference sequence). The CDR3 sequence is 12 residues long. The junction had 1 base not matched to a gene; V was cut back by 5 bases and J by 3 bases. DNA of the CDR3: TGCAGTGCTTCAGGGGGTGGAAACACCATATATTTT. It codes for CSASGGGNTIYF.

The genes are TRBV9 and TRBJ1-1; D is undetermined. The germline V gene encodes CDR1 SGDLS and CDR2 YYNGEE. CDR3 length: 13 amino acids. V lost 2 bases, J lost 1 base, and 6 bases lay in between. The CDR3 protein is CASSVLGNTEAFF. Written as DNA, the CDR3 is TGTGCCAGCAGCGTTTTAGGGAACACTGAAGCTTTCTTT.

This clonotype has only a few counts. This chain connects TRBV19 to TRBJ2-1; 8 bases align to TRBD1. Germline V CDR1 and CDR2: LNHDA, SQIVND (reference sequence). This CDR3 spans 15 amino acids. V shed 4 bases, J shed 4 bases, and the junction held 6 bases outside the gene matches. DNA of the CDR3: TGTGCCAGTAGTACGCAGGGGGCACGGTACAATGAGCAGTTCTTC. Amino acid sequence: CASSTQGARYNEQFF.

In this sample, this clonotype turned up many times. The chain is built from TRBV7-2 and TRBJ2-7; TRBD1 is a possible D gene (6 bases). V dropped 1 base and J dropped 2 bases, with 9 bases sitting between them. Germline V gene lookup returns CDR1 SGHTA and CDR2 FQGNSA. The CDR3 sequence is 14 residues long. This CDR3 reads CASSLEGGAYEQYF. As DNA, the CDR3 is TGTGCCAGCAGCTTAGAAGGGGGAGCCTACGAGCAGTACTTC.

Worth noting for this clonotype: A much larger clone differs from this one at a single base, so this may be a read error. The V and J genes are TRBV19 and TRBJ1-2, with D unresolved. CDR3 size: 14 residues. Germline CDR1 reads LNHDA; CDR2 reads SQIVND (reference sequence). V lost 7 bases, J lost 6 bases, and 18 bases lay in between. The CDR3: CASTTVGQFNGYTF. The CDR3 DNA sequence: TGTGCCAGTACTACGGTGGGTCAATTTAATGGCTACACCTTC.

Ten or more counts support this clonotype. The chain combines TRBV15 with TRBJ2-3; D is undetermined. The CDR3 has 18 amino acids. Germline V CDR1 and CDR2: LNHNV, YYDKDF (reference sequence). V was pared by 0 bases and J by 2 bases, with 18 bases between. In DNA form, the CDR3 reads TGTGCCACCAGCAGAGAAGGGCGGAGCCTGGCGATCACAGATACGCAGTATTTT. It codes for CATSREGRSLAITDTQYF. Combining the CDR3 with reference TRBV15 and TRBJ2-3 gives the whole variable domain DAMVIQNPRYQVTQFGKPVTLSCSQTLNHNVMYWYQQKSSQAPKLLFHYYDKDFNNEADTPDNFQSRRPNTSFCFLDIRSPGLGDTAMYLCATSREGRSLAITDTQYFGPGTRLTVL.

On this clonotype itself: This may stem from a read error, because a much larger clone lies one nucleotide away. The chain recombines TRBV14 with TRBJ2-1; 11 bases fit TRBD2. Germline-derived CDR1 and CDR2 are SGHDN and FVKESK. The CDR3 is 16 residues long. DNA for the CDR3: TGTGCCAGCAGCCAAATAGCGGGAGGGATCTACAATGAGCAGCTCTTC. The encoded protein is CASSQIAGGIYNEQLF.

The rearrangement joins TRBV14 to TRBJ2-5, with 8 nucleotides matching TRBD1. Germline lookup yields CDR1 SGHDN and CDR2 FVKESK. The trim removed 3 bases at V and 1 base at J, leaving 4 bases unmatched. The CDR3 length is 15 residues. The CDR3 nucleotides read TGTGCCAGCAGCCATCGAACAGGGGGCCAAGAGACCCAGTACTTC. Protein sequence: CASSHRTGGQETQYF.

J is TRBJ2-4 and V is TRBV18; perhaps TRBD1 as D (5 bases). Looked up from germline, CDR1 is KGHSH and CDR2 is LQKENI. Trimming removed 0 bases at V and 6 bases at J, with 6 bases between. There are 13 residues in the CDR3. As DNA, the CDR3 is TGTGCCAGCTCACCACCGCAGGGAAACATTCAGTACTTC. It encodes CASSPPQGNIQYF.

A single count supports this clonotype. This may be a read error: a much more frequent sequence differs by one nucleotide. CDR3 nucleotides: TGTGCCAGCAGCGCCCTAAGTACCGGGGAGCTGTTTTTT. Residues: CASSALSTGELFF. The chain uses TRBV2 and TRBJ2-2; D unresolved. V gave up 6 bases and J gave up 5 bases, with 10 bases separating them. The CDR3 runs 13 residues. CDR1 is SNHLY, CDR2 FYNNEI, per germline.

In its sample, this clonotype was seen once. A much larger clone differs from this one at a single base, so this may be a read error. The limits of the CDR3 on the DNA are not certain, so only TCRdb's listed CDR3 is given. This chain connects TRBV29-1 to TRBJ1-2. Per the germline V gene, CDR1 is SQVTM and CDR2 is ANQGSEA. With termini counted, the CDR3 has 10 amino acids. CDR3 loop: CSVGDYGCTF.

This clonotype was counted ten times or more. V is TRBV6-1 and J is TRBJ2-1, with unresolved D. The germline V gene encodes CDR1 MNHNS and CDR2 SASEGT. V was trimmed by 5 bases and J by 8 bases, leaving 10 bases between them. The CDR3 loop spans 12 amino acids. CDR3 in DNA: TGTGCCAGCAGTCGGATCGTGGATGAGCAGTTCTTC. This codes for CASSRIVDEQFF.

Note on this clonotype: Mismatch with germline at one junction end may stem from a read error. V gene TRBV27 combines with J gene TRBJ2-1; D call uncertain. Germline lookup yields CDR1 MNHEY and CDR2 SMNVEV (reference sequence). The CDR3 consists of 13 residues. The CDR3: CASSGSQSDEQLF. CDR3 nucleotide sequence: TGTGCCAGCAGTGGGTCCCAAAGCGATGAGCAGTTATTC.

In its sample, this clonotype was seen many times. The rearrangement uses TRBV20-1 and TRBJ2-7; tentatively, D is TRBD1 (5 bases). V was clipped by 3 bases and J by 6 bases, with 12 bases between them. From germline, CDR1 is DFQATT and CDR2 SNEGSKA (reference sequence). The CDR3 spans 12 residues. The CDR3 coding sequence is TGCAGTGCTAGGGCCCAGGGCATCGAGCAGTACTTC. It codes for CSARAQGIEQYF.

This clonotype occurred a few times. The chain joins TRBV4-3 to TRBJ1-2; D remains unclear. The germline V and J ends were trimmed by 6 bases and 7 bases, with 18 bases remaining between them. Germline values: CDR1 LGHNA, CDR2 YSLEER. The CDR3 has 14 residues. The CDR3 is CASSSDPNWGGYTF. DNA of the CDR3: TGCGCCAGCAGTTCCGACCCCAATTGGGGTGGCTACACCTTC.

The chain recombines TRBV6-2 or TRBV6-3 with TRBJ2-3; D uncertain. This CDR3 spans 13 amino acids. V lost 9 bases to trimming and J lost 5 bases, with 15 bases between them. Per the germline V gene, CDR1 is MNHEY and CDR2 is SVGEGT. CDR3 protein: CARMKGRKDTQYF. CDR3 coding DNA: TGTGCCAGGATGAAGGGTCGGAAAGATACGCAGTATTTT.

This clonotype came up a few times. This chain connects TRBV3-1 to TRBJ2-2; 11 bases fit TRBD2. The CDR3 loop spans 16 amino acids. J lost 4 bases, V lost 1 base, and 2 bases had no gene match. In germline, CDR1 is LGHDT, CDR2 YNNKEL (reference sequence). The CDR3 reads CASSQVGTSGTGELFF. The DNA for the CDR3 is TGTGCCAGCAGCCAAGTGGGGACTAGCGGCACCGGGGAGCTGTTTTTT.